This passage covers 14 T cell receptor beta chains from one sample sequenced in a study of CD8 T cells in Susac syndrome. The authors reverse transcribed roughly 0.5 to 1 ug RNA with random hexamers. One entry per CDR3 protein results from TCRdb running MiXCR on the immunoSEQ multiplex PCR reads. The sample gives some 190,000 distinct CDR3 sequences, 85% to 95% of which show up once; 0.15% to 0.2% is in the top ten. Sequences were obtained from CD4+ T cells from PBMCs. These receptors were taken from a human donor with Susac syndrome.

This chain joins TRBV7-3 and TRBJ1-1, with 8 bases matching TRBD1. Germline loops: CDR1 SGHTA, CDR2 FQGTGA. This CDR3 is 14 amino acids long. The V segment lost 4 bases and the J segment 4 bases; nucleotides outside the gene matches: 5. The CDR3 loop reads CASSSTGAGTEAFF. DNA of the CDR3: TGTGCCAGCAGCTCGACAGGGGCGGGCACTGAAGCTTTCTTT.

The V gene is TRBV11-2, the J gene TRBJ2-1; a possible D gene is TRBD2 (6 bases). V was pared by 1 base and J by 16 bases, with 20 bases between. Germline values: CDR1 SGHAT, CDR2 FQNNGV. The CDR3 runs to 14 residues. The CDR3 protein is CASSLGDGGENKFF. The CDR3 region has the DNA TGTGCCAGCAGCTTAGGGGACGGCGGGGAGAATAAATTCTTC.

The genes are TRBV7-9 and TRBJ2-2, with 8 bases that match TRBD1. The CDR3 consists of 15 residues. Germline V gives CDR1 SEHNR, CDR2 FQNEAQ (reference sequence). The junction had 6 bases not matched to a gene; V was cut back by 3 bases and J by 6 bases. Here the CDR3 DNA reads TGTGCCAGCAGCTTCGCAGGGGGCAGGGCCGGGGAGCTGTTTTTT. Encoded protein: CASSFAGGRAGELFF. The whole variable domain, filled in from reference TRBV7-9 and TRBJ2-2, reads DTGVSQNPRHKITKRGQNVTFRCDPISEHNRLYWYRQTLGQGPEFLTYFQNEAQLEKSRLLSDRFSAERPKGSFSTLEIQRTEQGDSAMYLCASSFAGGRAGELFFGEGSRLTVL.

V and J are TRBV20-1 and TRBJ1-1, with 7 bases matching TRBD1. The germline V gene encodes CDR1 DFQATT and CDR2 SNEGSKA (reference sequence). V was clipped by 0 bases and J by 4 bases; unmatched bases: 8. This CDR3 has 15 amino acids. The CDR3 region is CSARETGQAGTEAFF. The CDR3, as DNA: TGCAGTGCTAGAGAAACCGGACAGGCGGGCACTGAAGCTTTCTTT.

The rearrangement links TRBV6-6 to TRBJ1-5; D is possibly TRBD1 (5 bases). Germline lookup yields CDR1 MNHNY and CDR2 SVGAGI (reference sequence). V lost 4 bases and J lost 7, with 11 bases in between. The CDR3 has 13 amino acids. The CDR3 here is CASSLEGTQPQHF. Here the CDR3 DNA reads TGTGCCAGCAGTTTAGAAGGGACCCAGCCCCAGCATTTT.

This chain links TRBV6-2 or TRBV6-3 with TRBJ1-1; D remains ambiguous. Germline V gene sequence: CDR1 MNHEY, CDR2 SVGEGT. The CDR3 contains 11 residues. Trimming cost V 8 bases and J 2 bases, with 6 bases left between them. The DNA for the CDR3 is TGTGCCAGCCGCGGAAACACTGAAGCTTTCTTT. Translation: CASRGNTEAFF.

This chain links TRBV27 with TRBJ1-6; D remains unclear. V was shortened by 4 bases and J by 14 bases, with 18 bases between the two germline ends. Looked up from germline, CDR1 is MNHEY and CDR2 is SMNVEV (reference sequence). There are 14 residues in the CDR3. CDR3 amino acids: CASSSPNRPGTLHF. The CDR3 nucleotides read TGTGCCAGCAGTTCCCCGAACCGACCGGGCACCCTCCACTTT.

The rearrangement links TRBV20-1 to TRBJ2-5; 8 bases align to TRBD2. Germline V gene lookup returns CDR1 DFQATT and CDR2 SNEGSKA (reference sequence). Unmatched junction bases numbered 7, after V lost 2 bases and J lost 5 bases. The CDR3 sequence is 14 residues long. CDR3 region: CSARTPGGPETQYF. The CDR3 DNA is TGCAGTGCTAGAACCCCGGGGGGGCCGGAGACCCAGTACTTC.

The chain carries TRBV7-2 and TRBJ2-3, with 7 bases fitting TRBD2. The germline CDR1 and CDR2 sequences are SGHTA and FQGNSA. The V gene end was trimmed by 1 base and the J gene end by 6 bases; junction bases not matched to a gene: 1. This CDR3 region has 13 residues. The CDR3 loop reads CASSLDGGDTQYF. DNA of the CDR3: TGTGCCAGCAGCTTAGACGGGGGGGATACGCAGTATTTT.

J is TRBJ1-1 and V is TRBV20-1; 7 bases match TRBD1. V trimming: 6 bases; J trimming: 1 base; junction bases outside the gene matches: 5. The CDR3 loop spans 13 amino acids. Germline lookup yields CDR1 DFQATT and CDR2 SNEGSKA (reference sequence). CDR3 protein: CSARGQQNTEAFF. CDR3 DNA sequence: TGCAGTGCCCGGGGACAGCAGAACACTGAAGCTTTCTTT.

This CDR3 reads CATSRTGVNYGYTF. CDR3 sequence (DNA): TGTGCCACCAGCAGGACAGGTGTTAACTATGGCTACACCTTC. The chain combines TRBV15 with TRBJ1-2; possibly TRBD1 for D (6 bases). Trimming took 3 bases from V and 1 from J, leaving 9 bases between them. Germline V gene sequence: CDR1 LNHNV, CDR2 YYDKDF (reference sequence). The CDR3 is made up of 14 amino acids.

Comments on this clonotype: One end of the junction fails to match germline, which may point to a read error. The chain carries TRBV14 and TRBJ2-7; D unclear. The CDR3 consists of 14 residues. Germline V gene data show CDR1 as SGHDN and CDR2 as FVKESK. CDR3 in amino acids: CASTQSRFSGEQYF. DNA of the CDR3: TGTGCCAGCACCCAAAGTAGGTTCTCGGGTGAGCAGTACTTC.

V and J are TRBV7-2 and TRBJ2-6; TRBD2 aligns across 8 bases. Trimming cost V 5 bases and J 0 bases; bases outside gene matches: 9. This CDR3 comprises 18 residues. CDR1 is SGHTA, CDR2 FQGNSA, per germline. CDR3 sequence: CASSPLGRGVSGANVLTF. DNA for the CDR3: TGTGCCAGCAGCCCTTTGGGGCGGGGGGTCTCTGGGGCCAACGTCCTGACTTTC.

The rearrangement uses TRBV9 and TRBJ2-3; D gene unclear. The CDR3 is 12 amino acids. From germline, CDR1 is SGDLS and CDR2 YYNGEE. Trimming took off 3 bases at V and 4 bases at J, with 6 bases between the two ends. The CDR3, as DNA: TGTGCCAGCAGCGCGCCCTCAGATACGCAGTATTTT. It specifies CASSAPSDTQYF.